Listed here are 21 T cell receptor beta chains from one sample, sequenced in a study of blood T cell repertoires in COVID-19. Generated by immunoSEQ multiplex PCR, the TCRdb table keeps only in-frame clones and is missing some. The table records approximately 210,000 clones, approximately 80% of them present only once. Sequenced input: PBMCs or T cells enriched from blood (not recorded which). All receptors come from a young man with acute COVID-19.

The chain couples TRBV7-9 to TRBJ2-3; no definite D call. The germline gives CDR1 SEHNR, CDR2 FQNEAQ (reference sequence). The V end was cut by 5 bases, the J end by 6 bases, with 9 bases between. CDR3 length: 12 residues. CDR3 region: CASSPVPDTQYF. The CDR3 DNA reads as TGTGCCAGCAGCCCAGTCCCCGATACGCAGTATTTT. Together with reference TRBV7-9 and TRBJ2-3, the CDR3 gives the full variable domain: DTGVSQNPRHKITKRGQNVTFRCDPISEHNRLYWYRQTLGQGPEFLTYFQNEAQLEKSRLLSDRFSAERPKGSFSTLEIQRTEQGDSAMYLCASSPVPDTQYFGPGTRLTVL.

This clone was seen at least ten times. The chain carries TRBV11-2 and TRBJ1-2; TRBD1 agrees at 9 bases. The CDR3 contains 14 residues. Trimming removed 1 base from V and 8 bases from J; junction bases left unmatched: 5. Germline loops: CDR1 SGHAT, CDR2 FQNNGV. The CDR3 loop reads CASSLAGQGKGYTF. CDR3 DNA sequence: TGTGCCAGCAGCTTAGCAGGACAGGGGAAGGGCTACACCTTC. Supplemented by reference TRBV11-2 and TRBJ1-2, the full variable domain reads EAGVAQSPRYKIIEKRQSVAFWCNPISGHATLYWYQQILGQGPKLLIQFQNNGVVDDSQLPKDRFSAERLKGVDSTLKIQPAKLEDSAVYLCASSLAGQGKGYTFGSGTRLTVV.

The rearrangement joins TRBV20-1 to TRBJ2-3, with a possible D match to TRBD2 (6 bases). The CDR3 has 14 amino acids. The V end was cut by 3 bases, the J end by 4 bases, with 14 bases between. Germline assignment: CDR1 DFQATT and CDR2 SNEGSKA (reference sequence). The CDR3 DNA is TGCAGTGCTAGTATGCTAGCGTGGGCAGATACGCAGTATTTT. Amino acid sequence: CSASMLAWADTQYF.

The gene calls are TRBV7-3 and TRBJ2-3; 8 positions agree with TRBD1. Germline values: CDR1 SGHTA, CDR2 FQGTGA. CDR3 length: 15 residues. The V and J ends lost 7 bases and 3 bases, in that order; junction bases with no gene match: 9. In DNA form, the CDR3 reads TGTGCCAGCACCGACCCGGACAGGGCTACAGATACGCAGTATTTT. Encoded protein: CASTDPDRATDTQYF.

The rearrangement links TRBV6-1 to TRBJ2-1, with 7 bases identical to TRBD2. Germline CDR1 MNHNS, CDR2 SASEGT. Losses at the gene ends were 1 base for V and 7 bases for J; bases not matched to a gene: 7. The CDR3 length is 15 residues. The CDR3 bases are TGTGCCAGCAGTGAAGGGCTAGCGGCATTAAATGAGCAGTTCTTC. Its protein is CASSEGLAALNEQFF.

The chain carries TRBV19 and TRBJ2-2, with D possibly being TRBD1 (6 bases). The CDR3 is 14 amino acids. Germline CDR1 and CDR2: LNHDA and SQIVND (reference sequence). V was trimmed by 5 bases and J by 4 bases, leaving 11 bases between them. The CDR3 spells CASSQLTGTGELFF. DNA of the CDR3: TGTGCCAGTAGTCAACTGACAGGCACCGGGGAGCTGTTTTTT.

The chain uses TRBV29-1 and TRBJ1-2; 8 bases line up with TRBD1. The J segment lost 7 bases and the V segment lost 2 bases, leaving 3 bases of the junction unmatched. From germline, CDR1 is SQVTM and CDR2 ANQGSEA. This CDR3 comprises 12 residues. The CDR3 loop reads CSVEQGAGGYTF. For the CDR3, the DNA is TGCAGCGTTGAACAGGGGGCGGGTGGCTACACCTTC.

On this clone itself: The same CDR3 can be traced to other DNA sequences in this sample. The chain has TRBV9 and TRBJ1-1; tentatively, D is TRBD1 (5 bases). V lost 0 bases and J lost 1, with 7 bases in between. The CDR3 loop spans 14 amino acids. CDR1 SGDLS and CDR2 YYNGEE come from the germline V gene. The CDR3 loop is CASSVGQGNTEAFF. The CDR3 nucleotides read TGTGCCAGCAGCGTAGGCCAGGGGAACACTGAAGCTTTCTTT.

The genes are TRBV9 and TRBJ1-1; TRBD1 matches 10 bases. CDR1 is SGDLS and CDR2 is YYNGEE in the germline V gene. The CDR3 sequence is 17 residues long. J was trimmed by 0 bases and V by 3 bases; bases with no gene match: 8. The CDR3: CASSAPKGQGLNTEAFF. For the CDR3, the DNA is TGTGCCAGCAGCGCTCCTAAGGGACAGGGGCTGAACACTGAAGCTTTCTTT. Full variable domain (rest looked up from reference TRBV9 and TRBJ1-1): DSGVTQTPKHLITATGQRVTLRCSPRSGDLSVYWYQQSLDQGLQFLIQYYNGEERAKGNILERFSAQQFPDLHSELNLSSLELGDSALYFCASSAPKGQGLNTEAFFGQGTRLTVV.

Notes on this clone: Other nucleotide sequences from this sample produce the same CDR3. This chain links TRBV7-9 with TRBJ2-3; 11 bases align to TRBD1. CDR1 and CDR2 (germline): SEHNR, FQNEAQ (reference sequence). This CDR3 has 15 residues. The junction had 1 base not matched to a gene; V was cut back by 3 bases and J by 2 bases. The CDR3 is CASSFGQGATDTQYF. The CDR3 DNA reads as TGTGCCAGCAGCTTCGGACAGGGGGCCACAGATACGCAGTATTTT.

The V call is TRBV3-1 (or the pseudogene TRBV3-2), the J call TRBJ1-2; D is undetermined. Between the trimmed V and J ends, which lost 1 base and 2 bases, there was a span of 8 bases. This CDR3 spans 14 amino acids. Per germline, CDR1 LGHDT and CDR2 YNNKEL (reference sequence). This CDR3 reads CASSQGGGNYGYTF. CDR3 bases: TGTGCCAGCAGCCAAGGGGGAGGGAACTATGGCTACACCTTC.

This rearrangement joins TRBV9 to TRBJ2-5; D unresolved. Looked up from germline, CDR1 is SGDLS and CDR2 is YYNGEE. This CDR3 contains 12 residues. The V end lost 0 bases, the J end lost 5 bases, and 5 bases lay between the germline ends. The CDR3 DNA reads TGTGCCAGCAGCGTAGCGTCCGAGACCCAGTACTTC. It is translated as CASSVASETQYF. Using reference TRBV9 and TRBJ2-5 for the parts outside the CDR3, the full variable domain is DSGVTQTPKHLITATGQRVTLRCSPRSGDLSVYWYQQSLDQGLQFLIQYYNGEERAKGNILERFSAQQFPDLHSELNLSSLELGDSALYFCASSVASETQYFGPGTRLLVL.

The genes are TRBV2 and TRBJ2-5; the match to TRBD1 covers 9 bases. This CDR3 spans 16 amino acids. Germline V gene lookup returns CDR1 SNHLY and CDR2 FYNNEI. With 5 bases clipped from V and 5 bases from J, the junction kept 12 bases outside the gene matches. The CDR3 here is CASSPTAFTGGETQYF. The CDR3, as DNA: TGTGCCAGCAGTCCGACCGCGTTTACAGGGGGCGAGACCCAGTACTTC.

This clone was seen more than once but under ten times. This CDR3 reads CASSLVQAAYGYTF. The CDR3 DNA reads as TGTGCCAGCAGCTTAGTACAGGCGGCCTATGGCTACACCTTC. The V and J genes are TRBV7-2 and TRBJ1-2; perhaps TRBD1 as D (5 bases). The CDR3 extends over 14 amino acids. CDR1 SGHTA and CDR2 FQGNSA come from the germline V gene. Trimming pared 1 base from V and 4 bases from J, leaving 10 bases between. Based on the CDR3 plus reference TRBV7-2 and TRBJ1-2, the full variable domain is GAGVSQSPSNKVTEKGKDVELRCDPISGHTALYWYRQSLGQGLEFLIYFQGNSAPDKSGLPSDRFSAERTGGSVSTLTIQRTQQEDSAVYLCASSLVQAAYGYTFGSGTRLTVV.

V is TRBV19 and J is TRBJ1-1; tentative D call: TRBD1 (6 bases). Deletions cut 7 bases from V and 4 bases from J, with 13 bases between. Germline-derived CDR1 and CDR2 are LNHDA and SQIVND (reference sequence). CDR3 size: 13 residues. For the CDR3, the DNA is TGTGCCAGTACTCGCACGACAGGCACTGAAGCTTTCTTT. This gives the protein CASTRTTGTEAFF.

The V gene is TRBV19, the J gene TRBJ2-7, with TRBD2 matching 13 bases. After removal of 7 bases from V and 5 bases from J, the junction contained 2 bases not matched to a gene. Per germline, CDR1 LNHDA and CDR2 SQIVND (reference sequence). The CDR3 spans 13 residues. This CDR3 reads CASKTSGGNEQYF. The CDR3, as DNA: TGTGCCAGTAAGACTAGCGGGGGGAACGAGCAGTACTTC.

CDR3 region: CASSQGQGAYNEQFF. CDR3 DNA sequence: TGTGCCAGCAGCCAAGGACAGGGGGCTTACAATGAGCAGTTCTTC. The rearrangement joins TRBV3-1 (or the pseudogene TRBV3-2) to TRBJ2-1; TRBD1 aligns across 10 bases. Germline assignment: CDR1 LGHDT and CDR2 YNNKEL (reference sequence). The J segment lost 4 bases and the V segment lost 1 base, leaving 1 base of the junction unmatched. This CDR3 comprises 15 residues.

The V gene is TRBV27, the J gene TRBJ2-1; TRBD1 aligns across 10 bases. Germline V gene lookup returns CDR1 MNHEY and CDR2 SMNVEV (reference sequence). V was pared by 6 bases and J by 7 bases, with 6 bases of the junction left unmatched. There are 14 residues in the CDR3. The CDR3 reads CASSWGQGYNEQFF. The CDR3 region has the DNA TGTGCCAGCAGCTGGGGACAGGGGTATAATGAGCAGTTCTTC.

The V call is TRBV7-9, the J call TRBJ1-1; D is perhaps TRBD1 (6 bases). CDR1 SEHNR and CDR2 FQNEAQ come from the germline V gene (reference sequence). The V gene lost 4 bases and the J gene lost 0 bases, with 18 bases spanning the gap. The CDR3 has 17 residues. This CDR3 reads CASSSKGGRGMNTEAFF. Written as DNA, the CDR3 is TGTGCCAGCAGCTCTAAGGGGGGGCGCGGCATGAACACTGAAGCTTTCTTT.

This chain connects TRBV12-3 or TRBV12-4 to TRBJ2-7, with D perhaps matching TRBD1 (6 bases). The CDR3 loop spans 11 amino acids. Trimming took off 6 bases at V and 5 bases at J, with 8 bases between the two ends. The CDR3 region is CASSSGDEQYF. The CDR3 nucleotides read TGTGCCAGCAGCTCAGGGGACGAGCAGTACTTC.

The V and J genes are TRBV6-1 and TRBJ1-4; 8 bases agree with TRBD1. The length of the CDR3 is 14 residues. J lost 10 bases, V lost 3 bases, and 7 bases had no gene match. Germline loops: CDR1 MNHNS, CDR2 SASEGT. The CDR3 sequence: CASSDSTGAGKLFF. CDR3 coding DNA: TGTGCCAGCAGTGATTCGACAGGGGCAGGAAAACTGTTTTTT.